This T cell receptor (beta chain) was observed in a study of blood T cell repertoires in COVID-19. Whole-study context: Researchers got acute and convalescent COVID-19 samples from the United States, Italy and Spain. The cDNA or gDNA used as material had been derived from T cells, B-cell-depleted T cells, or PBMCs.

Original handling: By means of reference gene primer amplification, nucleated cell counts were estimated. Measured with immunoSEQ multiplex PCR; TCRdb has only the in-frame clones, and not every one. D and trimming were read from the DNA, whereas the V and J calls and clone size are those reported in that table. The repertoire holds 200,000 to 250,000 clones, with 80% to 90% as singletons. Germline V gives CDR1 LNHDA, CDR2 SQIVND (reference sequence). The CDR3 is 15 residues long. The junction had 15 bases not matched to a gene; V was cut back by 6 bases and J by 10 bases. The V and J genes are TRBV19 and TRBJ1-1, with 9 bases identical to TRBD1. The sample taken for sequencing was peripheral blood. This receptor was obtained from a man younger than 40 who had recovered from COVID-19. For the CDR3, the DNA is TGTGCCAGTAGGGGATACGTATCACAGGGGGCTGGAGCTTTCTTT. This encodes CASRGYVSQGAGAFF.